A single sample gave rise to the 18 T cell receptor beta chains below, sequenced in a study of CD8 T cells in ankylosing spondylitis. TCRdb re-analysed the 5' RACE reads in MiXCR, keeping a single row per CDR3 protein. The profile shows 250,000 to 300,000 distinct CDR3 sequences, 20% of them singletons. The sequenced sample consisted of blood, either unsorted or a sorted T cell fraction (not recorded which). All receptors derive from a male donor with ankylosing spondylitis or in good health (not recorded which).

The chain recombines TRBV2 with TRBJ2-1, with D possibly called TRBD1 or TRBD2 (6 bases each). Trimming took 7 bases from V and 6 from J, leaving 13 bases between them. The length of the CDR3 is 13 residues. Germline CDR1 SNHLY, CDR2 FYNNEI. CDR3 sequence (DNA): TGTGCCAGCAAGGGGGACTCCCGCAATGAGCAGTTCTTC. Protein product: CASKGDSRNEQFF.

V and J are TRBV12-3 or TRBV12-4 and TRBJ2-1; TRBD1 matches at 9 bases. The CDR3 has 13 residues. Trimming took 6 bases from V and 13 from J; bases not matched to a gene: 10. The CDR3 region is CASSWTGADYQFF. The CDR3 DNA is TGTGCCAGCAGCTGGACAGGGGCGGATTATCAGTTCTTC.

This clonotype was detected a few times. This chain joins TRBV29-1 and TRBJ1-3; D gene ambiguous. Germline lookup yields CDR1 SQVTM and CDR2 ANQGSEA. CDR3 size: 12 residues. The V end was cut by 3 bases, the J end by 0 bases, with 3 bases between. Here the CDR3 DNA reads TGCAGCGTTGAGACCTCTGGAAACACCATATATTTT. Translating gives CSVETSGNTIYF.

The V gene is TRBV18, the J gene TRBJ2-2; D is possibly TRBD2 (6 bases). CDR3 length: 15 amino acids. Germline values: CDR1 KGHSH, CDR2 LQKENI. V lost 2 bases to trimming and J lost 3 bases, with 10 bases between them. The CDR3 bases are TGTGCCAGCTCACCAAGGAGGGCGGACACCGGGGAGCTGTTTTTT. Its protein is CASSPRRADTGELFF. Variable domain in full (rest from reference TRBV18 and TRBJ2-2): NAGVMQNPRHLVRRRGQEARLRCSPMKGHSHVYWYRQLPEEGLKFMVYLQKENIIDESGMPKERFSAEFPKEGPSILRIQQVVRGDSAAYFCASSPRRADTGELFFGEGSRLTVL.

The rearrangement uses TRBV4-1 and TRBJ2-7, with TRBD1 as a possible D gene (6 bases). Germline CDR1 MGHRA, CDR2 YSYEKL. Trimming removed 0 bases from V and 3 bases from J, with 12 bases in between. This CDR3 is 15 amino acids long. The CDR3 region has the DNA TGCGCCAGCAGCCAAGAGTTTCTACAGGGCTACGAGCAGTACGTC. Amino acid sequence: CASSQEFLQGYEQYV.

There are a few counts of this clonotype. The V and J genes are TRBV10-3 and TRBJ2-2; D is perhaps TRBD1 or TRBD2 (5 bases each). CDR3 length equals 15 residues. Trimming took off 7 bases at V and 1 base at J, with 13 bases between the two ends. In germline, CDR1 is ENHRY, CDR2 SYGVKD. The CDR3, as DNA: TGTGCCATCACGCCGGGACGACTGAACACCGGGGAGCTGTTTTTT. Encoded protein: CAITPGRLNTGELFF.

The genes are TRBV28 and TRBJ2-7, with 8 bases identical to TRBD2. This CDR3 region has 13 residues. Per the germline V gene, CDR1 is MDHEN and CDR2 is SYDVKM. The trim removed 3 bases at V and 3 bases at J, leaving 1 base unmatched. CDR3 loop: CASSFGGDYEQYV. Here the CDR3 DNA reads TGTGCCAGCAGTTTCGGGGGGGACTACGAGCAGTACGTC.

As concerns this clonotype: A much larger clone lies one base from this, so it may be a read error. The chain employs TRBV4-2 and TRBJ2-5, with a weak D call TRBD1 (5 bases). CDR1 and CDR2 (germline): LGHNA, YNFKEQ. The CDR3 runs 15 residues. CDR3: CTSSRQWSTQETQYF. CDR3 in DNA: TGTACCAGCAGCCGACAGTGGAGTACTCAAGAGACCCAGTACTTC.

This clonotype was observed a handful of times. The chain uses TRBV12-3 or TRBV12-4 and TRBJ1-6; D unclear. V gave up 5 bases and J gave up 4 bases, with 6 bases separating them. This CDR3 spans 13 amino acids. For the CDR3, the DNA is TGTGCCAGCAGTCGCGGATATAATTCACCCCTCCACTTT. Residues: CASSRGYNSPLHF.

The chain links TRBV7-2 to TRBJ2-2; D is unclear. Between the trimmed V and J ends, which lost 5 bases and 6 bases, there was a span of 7 bases. The CDR3 loop spans 12 amino acids. Germline V CDR1 and CDR2: SGHTA, FQGNSA. The CDR3 is CASSPPPGELFF. Written as DNA, the CDR3 is TGTGCCAGCAGCCCCCCCCCCGGGGAGCTGTTTTTT.

This clonotype was found many times. The J gene is TRBJ2-7, the V gene TRBV20-1; tentatively, D is TRBD2 (5 bases). Germline CDR1 reads DFQATT; CDR2 reads SNEGSKA (reference sequence). The CDR3 covers 15 residues. The V end lost 0 bases, the J end lost 0 bases, and 12 bases lay between the germline ends. CDR3 sequence: CSARDPSRGSYEQYV. DNA for the CDR3: TGCAGTGCTAGAGACCCCTCACGGGGCTCCTACGAGCAGTACGTC.

This chain uses TRBV4-2 with TRBJ2-5, with D perhaps given as TRBD1 or TRBD2 (6 bases each). V shed 4 bases and J shed 0 bases, with 18 bases lying between them. Looked up from germline, CDR1 is LGHNA and CDR2 is YNFKEQ. This CDR3 is 17 amino acids long. DNA for the CDR3: TGTGCCAGCAGCCGCGGGACATCAGGGAGTAACCAAGAGACCCAGTACTTC. Protein sequence: CASSRGTSGSNQETQYF.

The chain combines TRBV5-6 with TRBJ2-3; the D is unclear. The germline V and J ends were trimmed by 0 bases and 6 bases, with 8 bases remaining between them. The CDR3 runs to 13 residues. Looked up from germline, CDR1 is SGHDT and CDR2 is YYEEEE. The CDR3 here is CASSLARMDTQYF. The CDR3 region has the DNA TGTGCCAGCAGCTTGGCCAGGATGGATACGCAGTATTTT.

The chain has TRBV12-3 or TRBV12-4 and TRBJ1-3; D is uncertain. The V end was cut by 3 bases, the J end by 0 bases, with 9 bases between. CDR3 size: 15 residues. The CDR3 coding sequence is TGTGCCAGCAGTTTTCGCCCAAGCTCTGGAAACACCATATATTTT. Translating it yields CASSFRPSSGNTIYF.

This chain connects TRBV2 to TRBJ1-5, with D possibly matching TRBD1 (6 bases). In germline, CDR1 is SNHLY, CDR2 FYNNEI. CDR3 length equals 14 residues. V lost 5 bases, J lost 6 bases, and 14 bases lay in between. CDR3 protein: CASSTLGGSQPQHF. CDR3 sequence (DNA): TGTGCCAGCAGTACTTTGGGGGGCTCTCAGCCCCAGCATTTT.

V is TRBV28 and J is TRBJ2-1; D is unclear. V lost 6 bases and J lost 1, with 10 bases in between. Germline assignment: CDR1 MDHEN and CDR2 SYDVKM. This CDR3 has 14 amino acids. This CDR3 reads CASSPVLSYNEQFF. As DNA, the CDR3 is TGTGCCAGCAGCCCGGTACTTTCCTACAATGAGCAGTTCTTC.

This clonotype was detected many times. This chain links TRBV10-3 with TRBJ2-7, with 7 bases that match TRBD1. CDR1 is ENHRY, CDR2 SYGVKD, per germline. The junction had 4 bases not matched to a gene; V was cut back by 3 bases and J by 5 bases. There are 13 residues in the CDR3. The CDR3 loop is CAISDTDRDEQYV. CDR3 DNA: TGTGCCATCAGTGACACAGACAGGGACGAGCAGTACGTC.

This clonotype has at least ten counts. V gene TRBV12-3 or TRBV12-4 combines with J gene TRBJ1-1; TRBD1 matches 7 bases. This CDR3 has 13 amino acids. The V gene end was trimmed by 3 bases and the J gene end by 11 bases; junction bases not matched to a gene: 9. The CDR3: CASSFGRGARAFF. In nucleotides, the CDR3 is TGTGCCAGCAGTTTCGGCAGGGGGGCGCGGGCTTTCTTT.